Sequencing of this T cell receptor (beta chain) was carried out in a study of blood T cell repertoires in COVID-19. The CDR3 covers 15 residues. V was shortened by 1 base and J by 3 bases, with 10 bases between the two germline ends. Per the germline V gene, CDR1 is MGHDK and CDR2 is SYGVNS. Sequencing used immunoSEQ multiplex PCR; TCRdb keeps in-frame clones, though not all of them. The repertoire holds some 190,000 clones, with 85% to 90% as singletons. The sequence was collected from a woman between 40 and 50 years old with acute COVID-19. This sequence joins TRBV25-1 and TRBJ2-1, with a tentative D call TRBD1 (6 bases). The sequencing input was PBMCs or T cells enriched from blood (not recorded which). CDR3 bases: TGTGCCAGCAGTGAATTTGGGGGCGGCTACAATGAGCAGTTCTTC. As protein: CASSEFGGGYNEQFF. The full variable domain, with the rest looked up from reference TRBV25-1 and TRBJ2-1, is EADIYQTPRYLVIGTGKKITLECSQTMGHDKMYWYQQDPGMELHLIHYSYGVNSTEKGDLSSESTVSRIRTEHFPLTLESARPSHTSQYLCASSEFGGGYNEQFFGPGTRLTVL.